These 26 T cell receptor beta chains were all obtained from the same sample, sequenced in a study of blood T cell repertoires in COVID-19. Using immunoSEQ multiplex PCR, the repertoire was profiled, and TCRdb retains in-frame clones only, with some absent. The sample carries under 500,000 clones, around nine tenths recorded once. The material sequenced was peripheral blood. The receptors come from a woman aged 25 to 45 with acute or convalescent COVID-19.

The chain recombines TRBV29-1 with TRBJ1-2; TRBD1 agrees at 7 bases. The CDR3 has 15 residues. CDR1 SQVTM and CDR2 ANQGSEA come from the germline V gene. V gave up 4 bases and J gave up 5 bases; unmatched junction bases: 13. In nucleotides, the CDR3 is TGCAGCGTTGTGCTGAGGGGGCTGGATCGGTATGGCTACACCTTC. As protein: CSVVLRGLDRYGYTF.

The V gene is TRBV6-5, the J gene TRBJ2-5; weak D call: TRBD1 (7 bases). Per germline, CDR1 MNHEY and CDR2 SVGAGI. V was shortened by 5 bases and J by 1 base, with 14 bases between the two germline ends. The CDR3 length is 15 residues. The CDR3 protein is CASSKRQGGQETQYF. CDR3 in DNA: TGTGCCAGCAGTAAGAGACAGGGAGGCCAAGAGACCCAGTACTTC.

The rearrangement joins TRBV28 to TRBJ1-2; D is ambiguous. This CDR3 region has 13 residues. Germline values: CDR1 MDHEN, CDR2 SYDVKM. Trimming pared 3 bases from V and 7 bases from J, leaving 12 bases between. The CDR3 reads CASSFTGTTGYTF. In DNA form, the CDR3 reads TGTGCCAGCAGTTTCACGGGAACTACTGGCTACACCTTC.

This clone was seen a few times. The CDR3 DNA reads TGTGCCACCAGTTCTACAGGGGTCTATGGCTACACCTTC. Its protein product is CATSSTGVYGYTF. The V gene is TRBV15, the J gene TRBJ1-2; 7 bases fit TRBD1. V dropped 6 bases and J dropped 4; count of bases not matched to a gene: 5. Germline V gene data show CDR1 as LNHNV and CDR2 as YYDKDF (reference sequence). This CDR3 is built from 13 residues.

The chain couples TRBV19 to TRBJ1-1; tentatively, D is TRBD1 (6 bases). CDR1 and CDR2 from the germline V gene are LNHDA and SQIVND (reference sequence). Trimming left V 1 base short and J 0 bases short, with 15 bases between. This CDR3 spans 17 amino acids. The CDR3 nucleotides read TGTGCCAGTAGTATAGCTTTTTTCGACAGGTTGAACACTGAAGCTTTCTTT. As protein: CASSIAFFDRLNTEAFF. The full variable domain, in which reference TRBV19 and TRBJ1-1 provide the parts outside the CDR3, is DGGITQSPKYLFRKEGQNVTLSCEQNLNHDAMYWYRQDPGQGLRLIYYSQIVNDFQKGDIAEGYSVSREKKESFPLTVTSAQKNPTAFYLCASSIAFFDRLNTEAFFGQGTRLTVV.

This sequence joins TRBV5-6 and TRBJ2-1; 11 bases map to TRBD1. V dropped 0 bases and J dropped 6; count of bases not matched to a gene: 8. The CDR3 is 17 residues long. Germline V gene data show CDR1 as SGHDT and CDR2 as YYEEEE. CDR3: CASSLGGHGQGANEQFF. The CDR3 nucleotides are TGTGCCAGCAGCTTGGGGGGCCACGGACAGGGGGCCAATGAGCAGTTCTTC.

The gene calls are TRBV28 and TRBJ2-3, with 9 bases fitting TRBD2. With 5 bases clipped from V and 4 bases from J, the junction kept 1 base outside the gene matches. Per germline, CDR1 MDHEN and CDR2 SYDVKM. The CDR3 sequence is 13 residues long. The CDR3 sequence: CASSGGGADTQYF. CDR3 nucleotides: TGTGCCAGCAGTGGCGGGGGGGCAGATACGCAGTATTTT.

The gene calls are TRBV4-2 and TRBJ2-7; D gene uncertain. CDR1 is LGHNA, CDR2 YNFKEQ, per germline. Trimming stripped 1 base from V and 4 bases from J, with 14 bases between. The CDR3 loop spans 15 amino acids. CDR3 loop: CASSQVARPEYEQYF. CDR3 DNA sequence: TGTGCCAGCAGCCAAGTGGCCAGGCCGGAATACGAGCAGTACTTC.

Regarding this clone: Compared with germline, one end of the junction differs, possibly owing to a read error. Other DNA sequences in this specimen translate into the identical CDR3. J is TRBJ1-5 and V is TRBV28; D is unresolved. The CDR3 is 14 amino acids. The germline V gene encodes CDR1 MDHEN and CDR2 SYDVKM. CDR3 loop: CASSLSVAHQPQHF. DNA for the CDR3: TGTGCCAGCAGTTTAAGCGTTGCTCATCAACCCCAGCATTTT.

The CDR3 protein is CASSLAGAYNQPQHF. In DNA form, the CDR3 reads TGTGCCAGCAGCTTGGCTGGGGCCTACAATCAGCCCCAGCATTTT. V is TRBV5-5 and J is TRBJ1-5, with a tentative D call TRBD1 (5 bases). Germline CDR1 SGHKS, CDR2 YYEKEE (reference sequence). V was trimmed by 0 bases and J by 3 bases, leaving 10 bases between them. There are 15 residues in the CDR3.

The chain carries TRBV7-8 and TRBJ2-1, with D perhaps TRBD1 (6 bases). V lost 3 bases and J lost 4, with 7 bases in between. Germline V lookup: CDR1 SGHVS, CDR2 FQNEAQ. The CDR3 spans 13 residues. The CDR3 DNA sequence: TGTGCCAGCAGCTTCAGGGGTTACAATGAGCAGTTCTTC. It translates to CASSFRGYNEQFF.

The J gene is TRBJ2-1, the V gene TRBV7-6, with 9 bases aligning to TRBD2. Losses at the gene ends were 5 bases for V and 4 bases for J; bases not matched to a gene: 12. The V gene's germline CDR1 is SGHVS and CDR2 FNYEAQ. This CDR3 is 17 amino acids long. The CDR3 protein is CASSRRALAGQYNEQFF. For the CDR3, the DNA is TGTGCCAGCAGCCGTCGGGCGCTAGCGGGGCAGTACAATGAGCAGTTCTTC.

J is TRBJ2-7 and V is TRBV25-1; 7 positions agree with TRBD1. The CDR3 is made up of 14 amino acids. The germline CDR1 and CDR2 sequences are MGHDK and SYGVNS. With V trimmed by 3 bases and J by 9 bases, 11 bases remained unmatched. CDR3 sequence reads: CASSEVGQFAVQYF. The CDR3 DNA sequence: TGTGCCAGCAGTGAGGTGGGACAGTTTGCTGTGCAGTACTTC.

Here the CDR3 DNA reads TGTGCCACCAGTGACCAGAGACAGATCGCGAACACCGGGGAGCTGTTTTTT. Its translation: CATSDQRQIANTGELFF. This chain links TRBV24-1 with TRBJ2-2; D perhaps matches TRBD1 (5 bases). Trimming pared 4 bases from V and 0 bases from J, leaving 14 bases between. Per germline, CDR1 KGHDR and CDR2 SFDVKD. This CDR3 spans 17 amino acids.

The J gene is TRBJ2-1, the V gene TRBV7-3; D may be TRBD1 (5 bases). This CDR3 comprises 16 residues. Germline CDR1 SGHTA, CDR2 FQGTGA. The V gene lost 6 bases and the J gene lost 4 bases, with 19 bases spanning the gap. In DNA, the CDR3 is TGTGCCAGCAGTCAACTCGTGGGGCTCCCTTACAATGAGCAGTTCTTC. It codes for CASSQLVGLPYNEQFF.

The chain recombines TRBV27 with TRBJ2-1; D call uncertain. Germline values: CDR1 MNHEY, CDR2 SMNVEV (reference sequence). Trimming shortened V by 2 bases and J by 8 bases, and 25 bases separated the two germline ends. The CDR3 runs 18 residues. The CDR3, as DNA: TGTGCCAGCAGTTTACTTGGCCAGGTTTATCGACAAAACGATGAGCAGTTCTTC. It specifies CASSLLGQVYRQNDEQFF.

The table lists this clone with a count of one. The chain links TRBV9 to TRBJ1-6; 9 positions match TRBD1. Looked up from germline, CDR1 is SGDLS and CDR2 is YYNGEE. J gave up 9 bases and V 1 base, and 11 bases lay outside the gene matches. This CDR3 is 17 amino acids long. In DNA, the CDR3 is TGTGCCAGCAGCGTATACGCCCGGGGGGACAGGGCTTCACCCCTCCACTTT. Translating it yields CASSVYARGDRASPLHF. Full variable domain (missing parts from reference TRBV9 and TRBJ1-6): DSGVTQTPKHLITATGQRVTLRCSPRSGDLSVYWYQQSLDQGLQFLIQYYNGEERAKGNILERFSAQQFPDLHSELNLSSLELGDSALYFCASSVYARGDRASPLHFGNGTRLTVT.

This clone was counted a few times. The rearrangement joins TRBV7-2 to TRBJ2-1; weak D call: TRBD1 (6 bases). The CDR3 has 13 residues. Trimming shortened V by 6 bases and J by 5 bases, and 11 bases separated the two germline ends. Germline V gene sequence: CDR1 SGHTA, CDR2 FQGNSA. CDR3 loop: CASSYRTDNEQFF. In DNA, the CDR3 is TGTGCCAGCAGTTACAGGACAGACAATGAGCAGTTCTTC.

The rearrangement joins TRBV19 to TRBJ1-4; TRBD1 matches at 7 bases. The V and J ends lost 3 bases and 1 base, in that order; junction bases with no gene match: 8. CDR3 size: 17 residues. Germline V gene data show CDR1 as LNHDA and CDR2 as SQIVND (reference sequence). This chain's CDR3 is CASSMTGRGRTNEKLFF. CDR3 nucleotides: TGTGCCAGTAGTATGACAGGGAGAGGGAGAACTAATGAAAAACTGTTTTTT.

The chain links TRBV3-1 (or the pseudogene TRBV3-2) to TRBJ2-7; 10 nucleotides match TRBD1. Losses at the gene ends were 3 bases for V and 6 bases for J; bases not matched to a gene: 8. Per the germline V gene, CDR1 is LGHDT and CDR2 is YNNKEL (reference sequence). This CDR3 is built from 15 residues. As DNA, the CDR3 is TGTGCCAGCAGCCACGACCCGGGACAGGGGCGCGAGCAGTACTTC. It yields the protein CASSHDPGQGREQYF.

This clone was detected only once. The V gene is TRBV15, the J gene TRBJ2-5; D perhaps matches TRBD2 (6 bases). From germline, CDR1 is LNHNV and CDR2 YYDKDF (reference sequence). The length of the CDR3 is 11 residues. V was cut by 8 bases and J by 7 bases, with 11 bases left in between. CDR3 sequence: CATREYRTQYF. The CDR3 region has the DNA TGTGCCACCCGGGAGTATCGGACCCAGTACTTC.

The rearrangement uses TRBV30 and TRBJ1-1; TRBD1 matches 9 bases. The germline gives CDR1 GTSNPN, CDR2 SVGIG (reference sequence). J lost 5 bases, V lost 1 base, and 8 bases had no gene match. There are 15 residues in the CDR3. This CDR3 reads CAWSALDRGRTEAFF. The CDR3 region has the DNA TGTGCCTGGAGTGCACTGGACAGGGGCCGTACTGAAGCTTTCTTT.

The gene calls are TRBV19 and TRBJ2-5; TRBD1 aligns across 9 bases. This CDR3 is 15 amino acids long. The trim removed 4 bases at V and 5 bases at J, leaving 8 bases unmatched. The germline V gene has CDR1 LNHDA and CDR2 SQIVND (reference sequence). DNA for the CDR3: TGTGCCAGTAGTAGAAACAGGGGGCAGGTCGAGACCCAGTACTTC. This codes for CASSRNRGQVETQYF.

The chain joins TRBV7-9 to TRBJ2-5; 11 nucleotides align to TRBD2. Germline CDR1 SEHNR, CDR2 FQNEAQ (reference sequence). Germline trimming cut 3 bases from V and 5 bases from J; bases unmatched to any gene: 11. The CDR3 contains 17 residues. The CDR3 loop is CASSFGLAGLTAETQYF. DNA for the CDR3: TGTGCCAGCAGCTTCGGACTAGCGGGTCTCACGGCGGAGACCCAGTACTTC. The whole variable domain, filled in from reference TRBV7-9 and TRBJ2-5, reads DTGVSQNPRHKITKRGQNVTFRCDPISEHNRLYWYRQTLGQGPEFLTYFQNEAQLEKSRLLSDRFSAERPKGSFSTLEIQRTEQGDSAMYLCASSFGLAGLTAETQYFGPGTRLLVL.

The rearrangement links TRBV27 to TRBJ2-7; TRBD2 matches 9 bases. After removal of 1 base from V and 7 bases from J, the junction contained 8 bases not matched to a gene. This CDR3 region has 15 residues. Per germline, CDR1 MNHEY and CDR2 SMNVEV (reference sequence). The CDR3 DNA reads TGTGCCAGCAGTTTATTAGGCGGGGGGGCTGGTGAGCAGTACTTC. It codes for CASSLLGGGAGEQYF.

V usage is TRBV7-3 and J usage is TRBJ2-1, with 7 positions matching TRBD1. This CDR3 has 16 residues. The J segment lost 0 bases and the V segment lost 3 bases, leaving 5 bases of the junction unmatched. Per the germline V gene, CDR1 is SGHTA and CDR2 is FQGTGA. The CDR3, as DNA: TGTGCCAGCAGCTTGGGGGACAGTATCTCCTACAATGAGCAGTTCTTC. Its protein product is CASSLGDSISYNEQFF.